Listed below are T cell receptor beta chains from one sample, sequenced in a study of blood T cell repertoires in COVID-19. The table came from immunoSEQ multiplex PCR; TCRdb's copy has only in-frame clones and leaves some out. The sample records around 130,000 clones, 75% to 90% being singletons. Sequenced material: peripheral blood. Receptors were obtained from a woman aged 45-59 years who had recovered from COVID-19. Both conserved end residues are part of each CDR3. Each record gives: CDR3 protein, CDR3 DNA, D gene, clone size, V gene, J gene. A D gene is named only where the DNA matches it firmly. Not every row has a clone size; where given, it reads once, few, many or a size class.

CASSPRTGINYGYTF	TGTGCCAGCAGCCCCCGGACAGGGATCAACTATGGCTACACCTTC	TRBD1	NA	TRBV7-9	TRBJ1-2
CATSRDGQGYGYTF	TGTGCCACCAGCAGAGATGGACAGGGGTATGGCTACACCTTC	TRBD1	NA	TRBV15	TRBJ1-2
CAWSVQGNEKLFF	TGTGCCTGGAGTGTTCAGGGTAATGAAAAACTGTTTTTT	NA	NA	TRBV30	TRBJ1-4
CASSSKKEVVETQYF	TGTGCCAGCAGCTCGAAGAAGGAGGTAGTAGAGACCCAGTACTTC	NA	NA	TRBV5-4	TRBJ2-5
CASSIGLAGVKDTQYF	TGTGCCAGCAGCATAGGACTAGCGGGAGTGAAAGATACGCAGTATTTT	TRBD2	NA	TRBV5-4	TRBJ2-3
CASSRGKDYGYTF	TGTGCCAGCTCACGCGGGAAGGACTATGGCTACACCTTC	NA	NA	TRBV18	TRBJ1-2
CASSGTGQDTQYF	TGTGCCAGCAGTGGGACAGGGCAAGATACGCAGTATTTT	TRBD1	NA	TRBV2	TRBJ2-3
CASSVRDRGALTEAFF	TGTGCCAGCAGTGTGAGGGACAGGGGCGCCCTTACTGAAGCTTTCTTT	TRBD1	NA	TRBV6-1	TRBJ1-1
CASSLNSRTQYF	TGTGCCAGCAGCTTAAACAGTCGGACCCAGTACTTC	NA	once	TRBV11-1	TRBJ2-5
CAWSPNAGRWLQHF	TGTGCCTGGAGTCCGAATGCGGGACGATGGCTCCAGCATTTT	NA	NA	TRBV30	TRBJ1-5
CASRIPGLDEQYF	TGTGCCAGCAGAATACCAGGGTTGGACGAGCAGTACTTC	NA	NA	TRBV28	TRBJ2-7
CASSYDGGSGNTIYF	TGTGCCAGCAGCTACGACGGGGGATCTGGAAACACCATATATTTT	NA	NA	TRBV7-9	TRBJ1-3
CATSRVSGPNSPLHF	TGTGCCACCAGCAGAGTAAGCGGCCCAAATTCACCCCTCCACTTT	NA	once	TRBV15	TRBJ1-6
CASSRIGGIELLEQFF	TGTGCCAGCAGCCGTATCGGGGGGATAGAGTTACTTGAGCAGTTCTTC	TRBD2	NA	TRBV14	TRBJ2-1
CANTREGGTEAFF	TGTGCCAATACTAGGGAAGGTGGGACTGAAGCTTTCTTT	NA	NA	TRBV2	TRBJ1-1
CASSYSRDSLSYEQYF	TGTGCCAGCAGTTACTCGCGGGACTCCCTCTCCTACGAGCAGTACTTC	NA	many	TRBV6-5	TRBJ2-7
CAWADTGMSFSYGYTF	TGTGCCTGGGCGGACACCGGAATGTCCTTTTCCTATGGCTACACCTTC	NA	NA	TRBV30	TRBJ1-2
CASSPPGLAGGNEQFF	TGTGCCAGCTCACCACCCGGGCTCGCGGGAGGAAATGAGCAGTTCTTC	TRBD2	NA	TRBV18	TRBJ2-1
CASSPGQSAGYTF	TGTGCCAGCAGCCCCGGACAGTCGGCGGGCTACACCTTC	NA	NA	TRBV7-9	TRBJ1-2
CSTAGGGETGELFF	TGCAGCACCGCTGGGGGGGGCGAAACCGGGGAGCTGTTTTTT	NA	NA	TRBV29-1	TRBJ2-2
CARSLETRQREGPWANNEQFF	TGTGCCAGAAGCTTGGAAACCAGGCAGCGGGAGGGCCCTTGGGCGAACAATGAGCAGTTCTTC	TRBD2	NA	TRBV5-3	TRBJ2-1
CASSQVRVEETQYF	TGTGCCAGCAGCCAAGTCAGGGTAGAAGAGACCCAGTACTTC	NA	NA	TRBV14	TRBJ2-5
CASKGLRNTEAFF	TGTGCCAGCAAGGGACTCAGGAACACTGAAGCTTTCTTT	NA	NA	TRBV28	TRBJ1-1
CASSRELAGAQETQYF	TGTGCCAGCAGCCGTGAACTAGCGGGGGCCCAAGAGACCCAGTACTTC	TRBD2	few	TRBV4-2	TRBJ2-5
CASSQDSGKETQYF	TGTGCCAGCAGCCAAGATAGCGGGAAAGAGACCCAGTACTTC	TRBD2	NA	TRBV11-2	TRBJ2-5
CASSVRWDEKLFF	TGTGCCAGCAGTGTCAGGTGGGATGAAAAACTGTTTTTT	NA	NA	TRBV2	TRBJ1-4
CASRDSEETQYF	TGTGCCAGCAGGGATAGCGAAGAGACCCAGTACTTC	NA	once	TRBV12-3/TRBV12-4	TRBJ2-5